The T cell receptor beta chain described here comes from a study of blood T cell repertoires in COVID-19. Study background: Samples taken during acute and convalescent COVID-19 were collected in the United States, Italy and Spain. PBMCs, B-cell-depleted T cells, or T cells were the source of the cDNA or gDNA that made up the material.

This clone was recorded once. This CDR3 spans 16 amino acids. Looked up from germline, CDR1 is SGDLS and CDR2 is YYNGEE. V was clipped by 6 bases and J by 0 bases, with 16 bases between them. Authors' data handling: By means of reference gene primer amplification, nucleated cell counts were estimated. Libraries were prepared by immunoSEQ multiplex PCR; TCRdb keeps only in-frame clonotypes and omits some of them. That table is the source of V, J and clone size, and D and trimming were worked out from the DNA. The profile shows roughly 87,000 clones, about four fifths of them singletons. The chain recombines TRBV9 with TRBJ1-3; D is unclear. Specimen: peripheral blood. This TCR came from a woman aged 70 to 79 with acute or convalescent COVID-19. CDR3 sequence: CASTQRAGLSGNTIYF. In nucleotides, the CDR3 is TGTGCCAGCACCCAACGTGCCGGTCTCTCTGGAAACACCATATATTTT.